The clone carrying this TCR beta chain was counted at least ten times. TCRbeta library preparation incorporated unique molecular identifiers. TCRdb used MiXCR to reprocess the PCR reads, holding one entry per CDR3 protein. The sample lists about 400,000 distinct CDR3 sequences, approximately 20% occurring once. This entry is derived from a study of T-cell reconstitution after alpha-beta-depleted transplantation in children. The CDR3 covers 11 residues. V shed 9 bases and J shed 8 bases, with 13 bases lying between them. Germline V gene data show CDR1 as MNHEY and CDR2 as SVGAGI. This clonotype originated in a human donor who donated a stem cell graft to a child with acute myeloid leukemia. The V gene is TRBV6-5, the J gene TRBJ1-2; unclear D gene. The sequenced sample was PBMCs from the stem cell graft donor, obtained from the stem cell graft. In DNA form, the CDR3 reads TGTGCCAGTTATGGGTCCGGAGGCTACACCTTC. It is translated as CASYGSGGYTF.